Reported below is one TCR beta chain. Its antigen is not known. The draw for each donor consisted of a single 2.5 ml blood sample. Researchers used template switching to add UMIs featuring a 6-nucleotide sample barcode. Each CDR3 protein gets one entry in TCRdb, which reprocessed the 5' RACE reads and gives no DNA. The listing contains nearly 450,000 distinct CDR3 sequences. The data were taken from a study of monozygotic twins with inflammatory bowel disease. Study results and caveats: Sharing of clonotypes with others was lower in IBD patients than in healthy twins, and this was especially so with disease activity.

Per germline, CDR1 MNHNS and CDR2 SASEGT. CDR3 length: 14 amino acids. This clonotype was sampled from a human donor with ulcerative colitis or Crohn's disease, or a healthy co-twin of an affected twin (not recorded which). The chain joins TRBV6-1 to TRBJ1-1; the TRBD1 assignment by TCRdb is unverifiable without DNA. The material sequenced was blood. CDR3 region: CASSLSRGNTEAFF.